The rows below give T cell receptor beta chains drawn from one sample of a study of vaccination and CD4 T cells after COVID-19. These receptors are not linked to any known antigen. TCRdb independently ran MiXCR on the PCR reads; one entry per CDR3 protein. This sample has around 13,000 distinct CDR3 sequences; around 40% occur once, and the top ten carry roughly 14%. The sample consisted of CD4+ T cells from blood, cultured in vitro. These receptors were obtained from a human donor who had recovered from COVID-19. Each CDR3 is given with its conserved first and last residue. A D gene is named only where the DNA matches it firmly. A row's size may be missing; if present it is once, few, many or a size class.

>TRBJ2-4|NA|TRBV27|NA
TGTGCCAGCAGTCCACTACCCGGGGTTAACAAAAACATTCAGTACTTC
CASSPLPGVNKNIQYF
>TRBJ1-6|TRBD1|TRBV6-4|NA
TGTGCCAGCTCCCCGGACAGGACGTCCCTCCACTTT
CASSPDRTSLHF
>TRBJ2-7|NA|TRBV9|NA
TGTGCCAGCAGCCCCTTGGGCGAGCAGTACTTC
CASSPLGEQYF
>TRBJ2-3|TRBD2|TRBV4-1|NA
TGCGCCAGCAGCCAAGGGCTAGCGGGTCTACCTACGGGTTGGGTTACGCAGTATTTT
CASSQGLAGLPTGWVTQYF
>TRBJ2-5|NA|TRBV2|NA
TGTGCCAGCAGTGTTGACAGGTCTGAGACCCAGTACTTC
CASSVDRSETQYF
>TRBJ2-6|NA|TRBV5-4|NA
TGTGCCAGCAGCTTGGGATTTGTGTCTTTAGCTTCTGGGGCCAACGTCCTGACTTTC
CASSLGFVSLASGANVLTF
>TRBJ2-3|NA|TRBV12-3/TRBV12-4|NA
TGTGCCAGCAGGGCTAGCCAAACTGTCACGCAGTATTTT
CASRASQTVTQYF
>TRBJ2-1|TRBD1|TRBV7-8|NA
TGTGCCAGCAGCGGTAGGCGGGACAGGGGGTATAATGAGCAGTTCTTC
CASSGRRDRGYNEQFF
>TRBJ2-1|NA|TRBV6-4|NA
TGTGCCAGCAGCACAGGTACTGAGCAGTTCTTC
CASSTGTEQFF
>TRBJ1-5|NA|TRBV30|NA
TGTGCCTGGACGAAGTGGGGCCAGCCCCAGCATTTT
CAWTKWGQPQHF
>TRBJ1-2|TRBD1|TRBV5-4|few
TGTGCCAGCAGCTTTACTACAGGGGGCAGCACTAACTATGGCTACACCTTC
CASSFTTGGSTNYGYTF
>TRBJ1-2|TRBD1|TRBV15|few
TGTGCCACCAGCAGAGAGGGACAGGAGTCTAGATATGGCTACACCTTC
CATSREGQESRYGYTF
>TRBJ2-5|NA|TRBV19|NA
TGTGCCAGTAGTGGGACCTACCAAGAGACCCAGTACTTC
CASSGTYQETQYF
>TRBJ1-5|NA|TRBV6-5|NA
TGTGCCAGCAGTTTGACAGGTCAACGTTCTAATCAGCCCCAGCATTTT
CASSLTGQRSNQPQHF
>TRBJ2-1|NA|TRBV11-2|NA
TGTGCCAGCAGCACGGCGCTGGGGGGGGGGCTCGTCTACAATGAGCAGTTCTTC
CASSTALGGGLVYNEQFF
>TRBJ2-1|NA|TRBV30|NA
TGTGCCTGGGGAGCCCGGTCCCGCTCCTACAATGAGCAGTTCTTC
CAWGARSRSYNEQFF
>TRBJ1-1|NA|TRBV7-2|NA
TGTGCCAGCAGGAATGCACCCGGCGTCGAAGCTTTCTTT
CASRNAPGVEAFF
>TRBJ1-4|NA|TRBV10-1|NA
TGCGCCAGCAGCATGGACGGAATCGGTGAAAAACTGTTTTTT
CASSMDGIGEKLFF
>TRBJ2-7|TRBD1|TRBV10-1|NA
TGCGCCAGCAGTGAGTCTTCAGGGGGTGGGAAGCAGTACTTC
CASSESSGGGKQYF
>TRBJ2-1|NA|TRBV5-1|NA
TGCGCCAGCAGCCCAGGGAGTTTGGGGACCAATGAGCAGTTCTTC
CASSPGSLGTNEQFF
>TRBJ1-5|NA|TRBV20-1|NA
TGCAGTGCTAGTGATCCAGACAGGCCCCAGCATTTT
CSASDPDRPQHF
>TRBJ1-5|NA|TRBV5-1|few
TGCGCCAGCAGCTTGGGCCCCGGGGAGCCCCAGCATTTT
CASSLGPGEPQHF
>TRBJ1-3|NA|TRBV5-1|NA
TGCGCCAGCAGCTTGGCCCCGGGATCTGGAAACACCATATATTTT
CASSLAPGSGNTIYF
>TRBJ2-3|NA|TRBV9|NA
TGTGCCAGCAGCGCCTCTGTCACAGATACGCAGTATTTT
CASSASVTDTQYF
>TRBJ2-3|NA|TRBV30|once
TGTGCCTGCCGGACAAGCACAGATACGCAGTATTTT
CACRTSTDTQYF
>TRBJ2-5|TRBD2|TRBV20-1|few
TGCAGTGCTCCCGGTCGGGGGGGCGTAGAGACCCAGTACTTC
CSAPGRGGVETQYF
>TRBJ1-1|TRBD1|TRBV5-4|once
TGTGCCAGCAGCTCGGGACAGGGACCTGAAGCTTTCTTT
CASSSGQGPEAFF
>TRBJ1-2|NA|TRBV20-1|NA
TGCAGTGCTAGAGACCAGGGGACTATGAGGTCGGGCTACACCTTC
CSARDQGTMRSGYTF
>TRBJ1-2|NA|TRBV20-1|NA
TGCAGTTCCTTTGGGGGGGTGGAAGGCTACACCTTC
CSSFGGVEGYTF
>TRBJ2-2|TRBD1|TRBV5-1|NA
TGCGCCAGCAGCTCGACACCGGGACAGGGAGGAACCGGGGAGCTGTTTTTT
CASSSTPGQGGTGELFF
>TRBJ2-1|NA|TRBV11-3|NA
TGTGCCAGCAGCTTGGCCGATGAGCAGTTCTTC
CASSLADEQFF
>TRBJ1-5|TRBD1|TRBV18|NA
TGTGCCAGCTCCCCCGCCGGGACAGGGGGCAATCAGCCCCAGCATTTT
CASSPAGTGGNQPQHF
>TRBJ2-2|NA|TRBV24-1|NA
TGTGCCACCAGCCATCCAGGGGGGTCCGACGGGGAGCTGTTTTTT
CATSHPGGSDGELFF
>TRBJ1-5|NA|TRBV20-1|few
TGCAGTGCTAGACTTAAATATGGGGCAGCTAATCAGCCCCAGCATTTT
CSARLKYGAANQPQHF
>TRBJ1-5|NA|TRBV20-1|NA
TGCAGTGCTAGATACGGCTTTAGCAATCAGCCCCAGCATTTT
CSARYGFSNQPQHF
>TRBJ2-6|TRBD1|TRBV9|NA
TGTGCCAGCAGCGTGGGACAGGGGGCTGGGGCCAACGTCCTGACTTTC
CASSVGQGAGANVLTF
>TRBJ2-3|NA|TRBV2|NA
TGTGCCAGCAGTGCCCGTAGGGGGGGCCGGGGAGATACGCAGTATTTT
CASSARRGGRGDTQYF
>TRBJ1-5|NA|TRBV20-1|few
TGCAGTGCTAGTGAAATGGGGGTAAAGCTATCAGATCAGCCCCAGCATTTT
CSASEMGVKLSDQPQHF
>TRBJ1-1|NA|TRBV28|NA
TGTGCCAGCAGTTTAAAGTTGGGGGGTGGCACTGAAGCTTTCTTT
CASSLKLGGGTEAFF
>TRBJ1-2|NA|TRBV19|once
TGTGCCAGTAGTAACCAGGGACGAAACTATGGCTACACCTTC
CASSNQGRNYGYTF
>TRBJ2-3|TRBD2|TRBV7-2|NA
TGTGCCAGCAGCTTTGAGGCTAGCGGGGGGTCCTGGGATACGCAGTATTTT
CASSFEASGGSWDTQYF
>TRBJ1-2|NA|TRBV12-3/TRBV12-4|NA
TGTGCCAGCAGCCACAGATTACAGTTGGGGAGTAACTATGGCTACACCTTC
CASSHRLQLGSNYGYTF
>TRBJ1-4|NA|TRBV20-1|NA
TGCAGTGCTAGAGAGGGGGGTTTGGGTAATGAAAAACTGTTTTTT
CSAREGGLGNEKLFF
>TRBJ2-7|TRBD2|TRBV6-2/TRBV6-3|few
TGTGCCAGCAGTTATTCCGGACTAGCGACGTCCTACGAGCAGTACTTC
CASSYSGLATSYEQYF
>TRBJ1-1|NA|TRBV10-3|NA
TGTGCCATCAGTGAGACCACAAGTACTGAAGCTTTCTTT
CAISETTSTEAFF
>TRBJ1-1|NA|TRBV7-8|NA
TGTGCCAGCAGCCCCCGAGGGGGGTCAGGGACTGAAGCTTTCTTT
CASSPRGGSGTEAFF
>TRBJ2-5|NA|TRBV11-3|few
TGTGCCAGCAGCTTATCGGGGGCAAGGGGCCAAGAGACCCAGTACTTC
CASSLSGARGQETQYF
>TRBJ1-2|TRBD1|TRBV10-3|NA
TGTGCCATCAGTGCCGGGACAGGCTTGTCCTTC
CAISAGTGLSF
>TRBJ1-1|NA|TRBV11-2|NA
TGTGCCAGCAGGACATACATTGGGACTGAAGCTTTCTTT
CASRTYIGTEAFF